The 5 T cell receptor beta chains given below trace back to one sample, sequenced in a study of blood T cell repertoires in COVID-19. Produced via immunoSEQ multiplex PCR; TCRdb's table is partial and in-frame only. The sample lists 210,000 or so clones; about 76% were seen once. Sequencing was performed on PBMCs or T cells enriched from blood (not recorded which). Every receptor here comes from a woman aged 45-59 years with acute COVID-19.

V gene TRBV28 combines with J gene TRBJ1-1, with D maybe TRBD1 (5 bases). This CDR3 spans 14 amino acids. Per the germline V gene, CDR1 is MDHEN and CDR2 is SYDVKM. Trimming removed 6 bases at V and 3 bases at J, with 14 bases between. CDR3 nucleotide sequence: TGTGCCAGCAGAAGTCAGGGCGGCCACACTGAAGCTTTCTTT. Amino acids: CASRSQGGHTEAFF.

There are a few counts of this clone. The V call is TRBV6-2 or TRBV6-3, the J call TRBJ2-5; TRBD1 is a possible D gene (6 bases). V was shortened by 1 base and J by 0 bases, with 15 bases between the two germline ends. Germline loops: CDR1 MNHEY, CDR2 SVGEGT. This CDR3 is built from 17 residues. The CDR3 sequence is CASSYYLSGQYQETQYF. Written as DNA, the CDR3 is TGTGCCAGCAGTTACTACCTGAGTGGACAGTACCAAGAGACCCAGTACTTC.

This clone was observed a handful of times. This rearrangement joins TRBV11-2 to TRBJ1-5; 9 bases align to TRBD1. This CDR3 is 13 amino acids long. Unmatched junction bases numbered 0, after V lost 3 bases and J lost 6 bases. Germline V gene lookup returns CDR1 SGHAT and CDR2 FQNNGV. The CDR3 protein is CASSLDRGQPQHF. As DNA, the CDR3 is TGTGCCAGCAGCTTGGACAGGGGTCAGCCCCAGCATTTT.

V gene TRBV18 combines with J gene TRBJ2-7, with D tentatively TRBD2 (6 bases). The V end lost 3 bases, the J end lost 2 bases, and 14 bases lay between the germline ends. The germline gives CDR1 KGHSH, CDR2 LQKENI. CDR3 length equals 15 residues. DNA of the CDR3: TGTGCCAGCTCACCTGCGGGACGGCAAACCTACGAGCAGTACTTC. Protein: CASSPAGRQTYEQYF.

This chain uses TRBV10-3 with TRBJ2-7; 8 nucleotides match TRBD1. CDR1 and CDR2 (germline): ENHRY, SYGVKD. Trimming at V came to 6 bases and at J to 1 base, leaving 5 bases not matched to a gene. The CDR3 spans 14 residues. CDR3 residues: CAIRETGGSYEQYF. The CDR3 region has the DNA TGTGCCATCAGAGAAACAGGGGGTTCCTACGAGCAGTACTTC.